This T cell receptor beta chain came from a study of blood T cell repertoires in COVID-19. Study background: The analysed material was cDNA or gDNA that came from T cells, B-cell-depleted T cells, or PBMCs.

Germline V gives CDR1 SGDLS, CDR2 YYNGEE. CDR3 length: 16 amino acids. V shed 4 bases, J shed 2 bases, and the junction held 8 bases outside the gene matches. As processed by the authors: Quantification of nucleated cells was approximated via reference gene primer amplification. Clones were sequenced by immunoSEQ multiplex PCR, and TCRdb holds only the in-frame ones, with some missing. V, J and clone size are those of that table, while D and trimming were read from the DNA. This table holds hundreds of thousands of clones, approximately 88% found once. This clone was recorded once. The clonotype comes from a woman in her fifties or sixties with COVID-19, enrolled during active disease. Sequenced sample: peripheral blood. J is TRBJ2-3 and V is TRBV9; TRBD2 agrees at 9 bases. Here the CDR3 reads CASSPLLAGPTDTQYF. The DNA of the CDR3 is TGTGCCAGCAGCCCCCTTCTAGCGGGGCCCACAGATACGCAGTATTTT. The whole variable domain, remainder taken from reference TRBV9 and TRBJ2-3, is DSGVTQTPKHLITATGQRVTLRCSPRSGDLSVYWYQQSLDQGLQFLIQYYNGEERAKGNILERFSAQQFPDLHSELNLSSLELGDSALYFCASSPLLAGPTDTQYFGPGTRLTVL.